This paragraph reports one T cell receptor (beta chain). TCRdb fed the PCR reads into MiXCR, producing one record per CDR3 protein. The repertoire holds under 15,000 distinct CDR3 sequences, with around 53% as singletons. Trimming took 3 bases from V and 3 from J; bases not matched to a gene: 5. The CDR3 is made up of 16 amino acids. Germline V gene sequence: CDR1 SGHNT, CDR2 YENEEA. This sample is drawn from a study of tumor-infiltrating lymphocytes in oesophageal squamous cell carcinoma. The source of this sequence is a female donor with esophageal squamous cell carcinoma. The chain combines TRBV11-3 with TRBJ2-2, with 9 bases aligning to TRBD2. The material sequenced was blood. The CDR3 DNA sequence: TGTGCCAGCAGCTTTAGCGGGAGTGGTTACACCGGGGAGCTGTTTTTT. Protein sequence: CASSFSGSGYTGELFF.